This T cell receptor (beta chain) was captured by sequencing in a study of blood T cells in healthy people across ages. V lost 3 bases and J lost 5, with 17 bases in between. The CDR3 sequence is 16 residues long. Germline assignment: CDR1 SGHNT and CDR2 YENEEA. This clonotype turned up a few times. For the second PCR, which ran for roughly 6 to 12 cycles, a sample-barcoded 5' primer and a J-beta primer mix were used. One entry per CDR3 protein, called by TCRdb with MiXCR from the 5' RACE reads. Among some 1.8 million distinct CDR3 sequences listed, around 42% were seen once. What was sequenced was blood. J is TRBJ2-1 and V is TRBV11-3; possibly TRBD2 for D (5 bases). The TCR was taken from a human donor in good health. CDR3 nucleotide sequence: TGTGCCAGCAGCTTCGACCCTATGGCGGGTGACAATGAGCAGTTCTTC. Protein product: CASSFDPMAGDNEQFF.